These 29 T cell receptor beta chains were all obtained from the same sample, sequenced in a study of blood T cell repertoires in COVID-19. Sequencing used immunoSEQ multiplex PCR; TCRdb keeps in-frame clones, though not all of them. The table records some 490,000 clones, 80% to 90% of them present only once. Specimen: peripheral blood. Receptors were obtained from a human donor in a cohort sampled during active COVID-19.

This clone was detected only a few times. The chain employs TRBV7-2 and TRBJ1-5; the D is unclear. The V end was cut by 5 bases, the J end by 7 bases, with 12 bases between. From germline, CDR1 is SGHTA and CDR2 FQGNSA. The CDR3 extends over 13 amino acids. The CDR3 nucleotides read TGTGCCAGCAGCAACGGGGAGAAACAGCCCCAGCATTTT. It encodes CASSNGEKQPQHF.

The J gene is TRBJ1-1, the V gene TRBV29-1; 7 positions match TRBD1. The CDR3 runs to 13 residues. Germline V gene data show CDR1 as SQVTM and CDR2 as ANQGSEA. V lost 2 bases and J lost 7; bases outside the gene matches: 7. Here the CDR3 reads CSVERQGFIEAFF. In DNA form, the CDR3 reads TGCAGCGTTGAAAGACAGGGTTTTATTGAAGCTTTCTTT.

About this clone: The junction departs from the called germline gene at one end, perhaps through a read error. The genes are TRBV7-7 and TRBJ2-1; perhaps TRBD2 as D (5 bases). Germline CDR1 SSHAT, CDR2 FNYEAQ (reference sequence). The CDR3 extends over 13 amino acids. CDR3 in DNA: TGTGCTAGCAGCTTAGGACTTTACAATGAGCAGTTCTTC. Protein: CASSLGLYNEQFF.

The chain has TRBV5-8 and TRBJ1-4, with D possibly being TRBD1 (5 bases). Germline lookup yields CDR1 SGHTS and CDR2 YDEGEE. The CDR3 sequence is 14 residues long. The V end lost 5 bases, the J end lost 7 bases, and 15 bases lay between the germline ends. The chain's CDR3 is CASRVLRGGEKLFF. CDR3 nucleotide sequence: TGTGCCAGCAGGGTACTGAGGGGAGGTGAAAAACTGTTTTTT.

The chain carries TRBV7-9 and TRBJ2-1; unclear D gene. The germline V gene has CDR1 SEHNR and CDR2 FQNEAQ (reference sequence). Trimming removed 3 bases from V and 1 base from J, with 7 bases in between. The CDR3 is made up of 14 amino acids. The CDR3 reads CASSFLRSYNEQFF. The CDR3, as DNA: TGTGCCAGCAGCTTCCTACGGTCCTACAATGAGCAGTTCTTC.

Only one count was recorded for this clone. The chain recombines TRBV9 with TRBJ2-1, with 8 bases fitting TRBD1. This CDR3 spans 17 amino acids. V was pared by 0 bases and J by 4 bases, with 9 bases of the junction left unmatched. Germline CDR1 reads SGDLS; CDR2 reads YYNGEE. The CDR3 sequence: CASSVARAGGPYNEQFF. CDR3 DNA: TGTGCCAGCAGCGTAGCTCGCGCAGGGGGCCCATACAATGAGCAGTTCTTC.

Of note for this clone: Within the sample, other DNA sequences also encode this same CDR3. V is TRBV9 and J is TRBJ1-1; unclear D gene. This CDR3 is built from 13 residues. The germline CDR1 and CDR2 sequences are SGDLS and YYNGEE. The V and J ends lost 0 bases and 0 bases respectively, with 3 bases between them. This CDR3 reads CASSVALNTEAFF. CDR3 in DNA: TGTGCCAGCAGCGTAGCTCTGAACACTGAAGCTTTCTTT. Full variable domain (outside the CDR3, taken from reference TRBV9 and TRBJ1-1): DSGVTQTPKHLITATGQRVTLRCSPRSGDLSVYWYQQSLDQGLQFLIQYYNGEERAKGNILERFSAQQFPDLHSELNLSSLELGDSALYFCASSVALNTEAFFGQGTRLTVV.

The J gene is TRBJ2-1, the V gene TRBV2; weak D call: TRBD2 (5 bases). CDR1 and CDR2 from the germline V gene are SNHLY and FYNNEI. Trimming cost V 4 bases and J 2 bases, with 12 bases left between them. The CDR3 spans 15 residues. The CDR3 coding sequence is TGTGCCAGCAGTGTAAGTCGGGGAACCTACAATGAGCAGTTCTTC. Translated, it gives CASSVSRGTYNEQFF.

This clone occurred a few times. This chain connects TRBV7-2 to TRBJ1-1, with 12 bases fitting TRBD1. From germline, CDR1 is SGHTA and CDR2 FQGNSA. CDR3 length equals 18 residues. Unmatched junction bases numbered 16, after V lost 4 bases and J lost 7 bases. The CDR3 sequence is CASSSLWDRGPRFVEAFF. The CDR3 nucleotides read TGTGCCAGCAGCTCCCTATGGGACAGGGGGCCCCGTTTTGTTGAAGCTTTCTTT.

This chain uses TRBV7-3 with TRBJ2-1, with 7 bases identical to TRBD2. The J segment lost 9 bases and the V segment lost 0 bases, leaving 11 bases of the junction unmatched. The V gene's germline CDR1 is SGHTA and CDR2 FQGTGA. The CDR3 runs to 16 residues. CDR3 sequence: CASSLTGSGPKGEQFF. In DNA form, the CDR3 reads TGTGCCAGCAGCTTAACAGGTAGCGGGCCTAAAGGTGAGCAGTTCTTC. The full variable domain, rest sourced from reference TRBV7-3 and TRBJ2-1, is GAGVSQTPSNKVTEKGKYVELRCDPISGHTALYWYRQSLGQGPEFLIYFQGTGAADDSGLPNDRFFAVRPEGSVSTLKIQRTERGDSAVYLCASSLTGSGPKGEQFFGPGTRLTVL.

The V call is TRBV7-2, the J call TRBJ1-2; no clear D gene. The CDR3 runs to 14 residues. Germline V gives CDR1 SGHTA, CDR2 FQGNSA. V was shortened by 4 bases and J by 4 bases, with 13 bases between the two germline ends. The CDR3 nucleotides are TGTGCCAGCAGCTACGCGGGAAAGAGCTATGGCTACACCTTC. As protein: CASSYAGKSYGYTF. Supplemented by reference TRBV7-2 and TRBJ1-2, the full variable domain reads GAGVSQSPSNKVTEKGKDVELRCDPISGHTALYWYRQSLGQGLEFLIYFQGNSAPDKSGLPSDRFSAERTGGSVSTLTIQRTQQEDSAVYLCASSYAGKSYGYTFGSGTRLTVV.

The V gene is TRBV12-5, the J gene TRBJ1-2; 8 bases line up with TRBD1. Losses at the gene ends were 6 bases for V and 8 bases for J; bases not matched to a gene: 14. From germline, CDR1 is LGHNT and CDR2 FRNRAP. The CDR3 extends over 15 amino acids. In DNA form, the CDR3 reads TGTGCTAGTGGGGGGACTCGGGACAGGAAGAGAGGCTACACCTTC. It specifies CASGGTRDRKRGYTF.

This clone was detected once. The V gene is TRBV29-1, the J gene TRBJ2-7; TRBD2 might be the D (5 bases). CDR3 length equals 12 residues. The V and J ends lost 5 bases and 2 bases respectively, with 10 bases between them. Germline-derived CDR1 and CDR2 are SQVTM and ANQGSEA. The CDR3 sequence is CSVRDYPYEQYF. The CDR3 region has the DNA TGCAGCGTTCGAGACTACCCCTACGAGCAGTACTTC.

This clone has only one observation. This chain connects TRBV30 to TRBJ1-3, with D hard to call. Looked up from germline, CDR1 is GTSNPN and CDR2 is SVGIG (reference sequence). The CDR3 length is 13 residues. V lost 2 bases, J lost 4 bases, and 9 bases lay in between. This CDR3 is CAWSHSLGNTIYF. As DNA, the CDR3 is TGTGCCTGGAGTCACAGCCTCGGAAACACCATATATTTT. Using reference TRBV30 and TRBJ1-3 for the parts outside the CDR3, the full variable domain is SQTIHQWPATLVQPVGSPLSLECTVEGTSNPNLYWYRQAAGRGLQLLFYSVGIGQISSEVPQNLSASRPQDRQFILSSKKLLLSDSGFYLCAWSHSLGNTIYFGEGSWLTVV.

The V and J genes are TRBV30 and TRBJ2-7, with D possibly TRBD1 on 6 matching bases. This CDR3 comprises 13 residues. V was pared by 4 bases and J by 2 bases, with 12 bases between. Per germline, CDR1 GTSNPN and CDR2 SVGIG (reference sequence). DNA for the CDR3: TGTGCCTGGAAAATAACAGGGACCTACGAGCAGTACTTC. Translated, it gives CAWKITGTYEQYF.

The rearrangement joins TRBV25-1 to TRBJ1-4; no reliable D call. CDR1 is MGHDK and CDR2 is SYGVNS in the germline V gene. Trimming stripped 3 bases from V and 7 bases from J, with 9 bases between. This CDR3 region has 13 residues. The CDR3 region has the DNA TGTGCCAGCAGTGAGCTCCGTAGTGAAAAACTGTTTTTT. Its translation: CASSELRSEKLFF. Complete variable domain (other parts from reference TRBV25-1 and TRBJ1-4): EADIYQTPRYLVIGTGKKITLECSQTMGHDKMYWYQQDPGMELHLIHYSYGVNSTEKGDLSSESTVSRIRTEHFPLTLESARPSHTSQYLCASSELRSEKLFFGSGTQLSVL.

The CDR3 DNA follows: TGTGCCAGCAGCCCGGGACAGGGCAGTCAGCCCCAGCATTTT. Its protein product is CASSPGQGSQPQHF. V and J are TRBV6-5 and TRBJ1-5, with 9 bases matching TRBD1. The CDR3 is 14 residues long. Losses at the gene ends were 6 bases for V and 6 bases for J; bases not matched to a gene: 6. Germline V gene lookup returns CDR1 MNHEY and CDR2 SVGAGI.

The chain employs TRBV21-1 and TRBJ1-5; the D call TRBD1 from the table was never checked on the DNA. TRBV21-1 represents a pseudogene. The CDR3 spans 16 residues. This chain's CDR3 is CASSEAGTDSNQPQHF. The CDR3 nucleotides read TGTGCCAGCAGCGAAGCAGGGACAGATAGCAATCAGCCCCAGCATTTT.

The chain has TRBV20-1 and TRBJ2-2; D gene uncertain. Trimming shortened V by 3 bases and J by 4 bases, and 9 bases separated the two germline ends. CDR3 size: 13 residues. Germline-derived CDR1 and CDR2 are DFQATT and SNEGSKA (reference sequence). CDR3 amino acids: CSASLTGTGELFF. The CDR3 nucleotides read TGCAGTGCTAGTTTAACGGGCACCGGGGAGCTGTTTTTT.

This chain connects TRBV6-5 to TRBJ1-1, with 7 bases identical to TRBD1. Germline V lookup: CDR1 MNHEY, CDR2 SVGAGI. V lost 6 bases, J lost 1 base, and 8 bases stayed unmatched. The CDR3 consists of 15 residues. CDR3 region: CASSPTGFGNTEAFF. The CDR3 bases are TGTGCCAGCAGCCCGACAGGGTTTGGGAACACTGAAGCTTTCTTT.

The chain links TRBV19 to TRBJ1-1; D gene ambiguous. With 6 bases removed from V and 0 bases from J, the gap between germline ends came to 14 bases. Germline V gives CDR1 LNHDA, CDR2 SQIVND (reference sequence). The CDR3 loop spans 15 amino acids. The CDR3 loop reads CASSPESKLNTEAFF. In DNA form, the CDR3 reads TGTGCCAGTAGCCCCGAGTCTAAACTGAACACTGAAGCTTTCTTT.

The chain recombines TRBV27 with TRBJ2-1, with 9 bases aligning to TRBD1. CDR1 is MNHEY and CDR2 is SMNVEV in the germline V gene (reference sequence). The CDR3 is 17 amino acids. The ends lost 5 bases at V and 3 bases at J; junction bases unmatched: 11. In DNA form, the CDR3 reads TGTGCCAGCAGTCCATACCGGGACAGGGTGGACTACAATGAGCAGTTCTTC. It specifies CASSPYRDRVDYNEQFF.

The genes are TRBV11-1 and TRBJ2-7; TRBD2 matches 8 bases. With 0 bases clipped from V and 7 bases from J, the junction kept 5 bases outside the gene matches. Germline assignment: CDR1 SGHAT and CDR2 FQDESV (reference sequence). This CDR3 contains 14 residues. The CDR3 sequence is CASSLAGLVGEQYF. The CDR3 bases are TGTGCCAGCAGCTTAGCGGGACTAGTGGGAGAGCAGTACTTC.

The chain's CDR3 is CASSPRDSPLHF. CDR3 sequence (DNA): TGTGCCAGCAGCCCCCGAGATTCACCCCTCCACTTT. The chain is built from TRBV9 and TRBJ1-6; D remains ambiguous. Germline CDR1 reads SGDLS; CDR2 reads YYNGEE. Trimming cost V 4 bases and J 8 bases, with 7 bases left between them. CDR3 size: 12 residues.

This chain links TRBV7-2 with TRBJ1-5; D perhaps matches TRBD1 (5 bases). Germline values: CDR1 SGHTA, CDR2 FQGNSA. V was clipped by 5 bases and J by 4 bases, with 12 bases between them. The CDR3 spans 14 residues. As DNA, the CDR3 is TGTGCCAGCAGCCAGGAGGGGCCTAATCAGCCCCAGCATTTT. Residues: CASSQEGPNQPQHF.

V is TRBV5-4 and J is TRBJ2-2, with D perhaps TRBD1 (5 bases). There are 16 residues in the CDR3. The germline V and J ends were trimmed by 2 bases and 1 base, with 12 bases remaining between them. Germline CDR1 and CDR2: SGHNT and YYREEE (reference sequence). CDR3 loop: CASSFKLTENTGELFF. In DNA form, the CDR3 reads TGTGCCAGCAGCTTCAAGTTGACAGAGAACACCGGGGAGCTGTTTTTT.

This clone came up many times. The V and J genes are TRBV19 and TRBJ1-3; TRBD1 might be the D (6 bases). This CDR3 has 15 amino acids. Between the trimmed V and J ends, which lost 7 bases and 3 bases, there was a span of 16 bases. The germline V gene has CDR1 LNHDA and CDR2 SQIVND (reference sequence). The CDR3 coding sequence is TGTGCCAGTACAACTTGGACAGACAATGGAAACACCATATATTTT. Translation: CASTTWTDNGNTIYF. The full variable domain, in which reference TRBV19 and TRBJ1-3 provide the parts outside the CDR3, is DGGITQSPKYLFRKEGQNVTLSCEQNLNHDAMYWYRQDPGQGLRLIYYSQIVNDFQKGDIAEGYSVSREKKESFPLTVTSAQKNPTAFYLCASTTWTDNGNTIYFGEGSWLTVV.

The rearrangement links TRBV9 to TRBJ1-2; TRBD1 is a possible D gene (6 bases). Looked up from germline, CDR1 is SGDLS and CDR2 is YYNGEE. V lost 3 bases, J lost 4 bases, and 10 bases lay in between. The CDR3 spans 13 residues. CDR3 DNA: TGTGCCAGCAGCGCTCAGGACAGCTATGGCTACACCTTC. Its protein product is CASSAQDSYGYTF. The whole variable domain, remainder taken from reference TRBV9 and TRBJ1-2, is DSGVTQTPKHLITATGQRVTLRCSPRSGDLSVYWYQQSLDQGLQFLIQYYNGEERAKGNILERFSAQQFPDLHSELNLSSLELGDSALYFCASSAQDSYGYTFGSGTRLTVV.

J is TRBJ1-2 and V is TRBV13; the match to TRBD1 covers 9 bases. Germline CDR1 is PRHDT and CDR2 is FYEKMQ (reference sequence). The ends lost 7 bases at V and 2 bases at J; junction bases unmatched: 14. The CDR3 length is 17 residues. Here the CDR3 reads CASTLDRGGWENYGYTF. CDR3 nucleotides: TGTGCCAGCACCTTGGACAGGGGTGGTTGGGAAAACTATGGCTACACCTTC.